This TCR beta chain is from a study of shared clonotypes between healthy human individuals. Regarding the study as a whole: The study found roughly 5% of naive CD4 clonotypes shared across several donors.

Turning to this clone: Its specificity is not known.

The study ran the assay at deep level. Data came from immunoSEQ multiplex PCR; TCRdb stores just in-frame clones and leaves some out. The sample lists around 2.5 million clones, 80% to 95% occurring once. This CDR3 spans 13 amino acids. Looked up from germline, CDR1 is SGDLS and CDR2 is YYNGEE. The V end was cut by 6 bases, the J end by 4 bases, with 11 bases between. The sequenced material came from naive CD4+ T cells from PBMCs. As for subset: CD45RA+ positively selected. The TCR originated in a man aged 18 to 29 in good health. Some clones in this sample may be carry-over from other donors' samples. The genes are TRBV9 and TRBJ1-3; unclear D gene. The CDR3 nucleotides read TGTGCCAGCAATACGGGGTCCGGAAACACCATATATTTT. Its translation is CASNTGSGNTIYF.